This T cell receptor (beta chain) stems from a study of shared clonotypes between healthy human individuals (dated by TCRdb to the early 2020s). Background for the entire study: A few men and two women, aged 18 to 49 years, made up the cohort. For each donor, three plates each were used for CD4 naive and CD4 memory, two plates were used for CD8 naive, and one plate was used for CD8 memory. To estimate repertoire size and how much clonotype sharing occurs between individuals, the study deeply sequenced the blood TCR repertoires of several healthy adults. Different laboratories and diverse techniques were used to prepare libraries and sequence TCR repertoires, to increase sequencing depth and limit assay-specific biases. Per donor, leukapheresis produced somewhere between about 0.94 and 10 billion PBMCs. What the work shows at the level of the full study, not this receptor alone: The small number of donors limited the genetic and exposure-history diversity represented. Only blood was sampled, and tissue TCR repertoires likely differ from those in blood. Estimated clonotype richness was generally larger for naive than for memory subsets. Even with the large sequencing depth, rarefaction of the sorted-subset datasets indicated that sequencing was incomplete. Pairwise subsampling indicated that sequencing depth was expected to affect the degree of clonotype sharing among donors. Across a few donors, around 5% of naive CD4, 3.5% of naive CD8, around 2.1% of memory CD4, and around 0.4% of memory CD8 clonotypes were shared. Higher generation probabilities were observed for clonotypes shared by all four sorted-subset donors than for non-shared clonotypes.

Using the deep immunoSEQ assay, multiplex PCR amplified TCR CDR3 regions from genomic DNA. Genomic DNA extracted from each cell subset was distributed evenly over all wells of several immunoSEQ 96-well plates, and each plate served as one replicate. For sorted subsets, each replicate PCR was loaded with 200 ng genomic DNA, equivalent to 30,000 or so T cell genomes. The purified libraries were quantified using a Qubit 3.0 fluorometer, sized with a Bioanalyzer 2100, and then quantified again using the KAPA Library Quantification kit. Every immunoSEQ 96-well plate was sequenced on a separate single-read 150-cycle Illumina NextSeq 550 flow cell. In the authors' own workflow: The immunoSEQ output contained only junctional sequences without quality scores, so filtering could not match that applied to full-length reads. Sequences were annotated with PyIR, a Python wrapper for IgBLAST v1.9, and V/J genes and CDR3 were assigned using IMGT germline references. Reads were filtered out if the reads had weak V/J assignments (E-value above 1e-6), no CDR3, stop codons, out-of-frame junctions, or ambiguous translated residues. V3J clonotypes were defined by identical inferred V gene, J gene, and CDR3 amino acid sequence. To compute the percentage overlap between repertoires, the number of shared unique clonotypes was divided by the size of the smaller repertoire. Three approaches were used to assess repertoire richness: RTK rarefaction, the Chao1 estimator, and Recon v2.1 estimates of unobserved clonotypes. For all TCRbeta clonotypes obtained by the gDNA method from a few donors, generation probabilities were computed with OLGA. Here the immuneACCESS table is served through TCRdb, limited to in-frame sequences with V and J called. Missing clones are a known gap in these copies; in checked studies unresolved V genes cover under half, and the rest lacks a known reason. V, J and clone size are taken as reported in that table, and D and trimming were inferred from the DNA itself. This sample lists roughly 2,500,000 clones; roughly 93% were detected once. 0.36% of the sample is held by the ten biggest clonotypes.

Donors were healthy HIV-negative adults with no recently reported acute infections or vaccinations. Every donor was a Caucasian adult residing in Nashville, Tennessee, USA. CD4+ T cells were enriched by magnetic negative selection; naive cells were then positively selected on CD45RA, and the negative fraction formed the memory subset. After blood collection by leukapheresis, PBMCs were isolated using Ficoll-Histopaque density gradient centrifugation and then cryopreserved in the vapor phase of liquid nitrogen. Purity and quantity of every magnetically sorted T cell population were checked by analytical flow cytometry. Genomic DNA was isolated from each sorted fraction and quantified by UV absorbance on a Nanodrop 2000c. Note on this clone: It has no known antigen specificity. Base qualities are missing; no much larger clone stands one base away.

Via the germline V gene (reference sequence), CDR1 is MNHNY and CDR2 SVGAGI. The CDR3 holds 15 amino acids from the cysteine to the phenylalanine. Here the CDR3 DNA is all that survives: 45 bases in frame from base 1. From V the trimming removes 5 bases and from J it removes 2 bases, while the gene matches leave 8 bases of the junction unaccounted for. The sample taken for sequencing was naive CD4+ T cells from PBMCs. The cell subset or site label corresponds to: CD45RA+ positively selected. In this chain, TRBV6-6 is recombined with TRBJ2-7, with 8 junctional bases fitting TRBD2. The origin of this receptor is a young man in good health. Some clones in this sample may be carry-over from other donors' samples. In nucleotides, the sequence is TGTGCCAGCAGTCCCTCGGGGGGGGGCGCCTACGAGCAGTACTTC. Its protein reads: CASSPSGGGAYEQYF.